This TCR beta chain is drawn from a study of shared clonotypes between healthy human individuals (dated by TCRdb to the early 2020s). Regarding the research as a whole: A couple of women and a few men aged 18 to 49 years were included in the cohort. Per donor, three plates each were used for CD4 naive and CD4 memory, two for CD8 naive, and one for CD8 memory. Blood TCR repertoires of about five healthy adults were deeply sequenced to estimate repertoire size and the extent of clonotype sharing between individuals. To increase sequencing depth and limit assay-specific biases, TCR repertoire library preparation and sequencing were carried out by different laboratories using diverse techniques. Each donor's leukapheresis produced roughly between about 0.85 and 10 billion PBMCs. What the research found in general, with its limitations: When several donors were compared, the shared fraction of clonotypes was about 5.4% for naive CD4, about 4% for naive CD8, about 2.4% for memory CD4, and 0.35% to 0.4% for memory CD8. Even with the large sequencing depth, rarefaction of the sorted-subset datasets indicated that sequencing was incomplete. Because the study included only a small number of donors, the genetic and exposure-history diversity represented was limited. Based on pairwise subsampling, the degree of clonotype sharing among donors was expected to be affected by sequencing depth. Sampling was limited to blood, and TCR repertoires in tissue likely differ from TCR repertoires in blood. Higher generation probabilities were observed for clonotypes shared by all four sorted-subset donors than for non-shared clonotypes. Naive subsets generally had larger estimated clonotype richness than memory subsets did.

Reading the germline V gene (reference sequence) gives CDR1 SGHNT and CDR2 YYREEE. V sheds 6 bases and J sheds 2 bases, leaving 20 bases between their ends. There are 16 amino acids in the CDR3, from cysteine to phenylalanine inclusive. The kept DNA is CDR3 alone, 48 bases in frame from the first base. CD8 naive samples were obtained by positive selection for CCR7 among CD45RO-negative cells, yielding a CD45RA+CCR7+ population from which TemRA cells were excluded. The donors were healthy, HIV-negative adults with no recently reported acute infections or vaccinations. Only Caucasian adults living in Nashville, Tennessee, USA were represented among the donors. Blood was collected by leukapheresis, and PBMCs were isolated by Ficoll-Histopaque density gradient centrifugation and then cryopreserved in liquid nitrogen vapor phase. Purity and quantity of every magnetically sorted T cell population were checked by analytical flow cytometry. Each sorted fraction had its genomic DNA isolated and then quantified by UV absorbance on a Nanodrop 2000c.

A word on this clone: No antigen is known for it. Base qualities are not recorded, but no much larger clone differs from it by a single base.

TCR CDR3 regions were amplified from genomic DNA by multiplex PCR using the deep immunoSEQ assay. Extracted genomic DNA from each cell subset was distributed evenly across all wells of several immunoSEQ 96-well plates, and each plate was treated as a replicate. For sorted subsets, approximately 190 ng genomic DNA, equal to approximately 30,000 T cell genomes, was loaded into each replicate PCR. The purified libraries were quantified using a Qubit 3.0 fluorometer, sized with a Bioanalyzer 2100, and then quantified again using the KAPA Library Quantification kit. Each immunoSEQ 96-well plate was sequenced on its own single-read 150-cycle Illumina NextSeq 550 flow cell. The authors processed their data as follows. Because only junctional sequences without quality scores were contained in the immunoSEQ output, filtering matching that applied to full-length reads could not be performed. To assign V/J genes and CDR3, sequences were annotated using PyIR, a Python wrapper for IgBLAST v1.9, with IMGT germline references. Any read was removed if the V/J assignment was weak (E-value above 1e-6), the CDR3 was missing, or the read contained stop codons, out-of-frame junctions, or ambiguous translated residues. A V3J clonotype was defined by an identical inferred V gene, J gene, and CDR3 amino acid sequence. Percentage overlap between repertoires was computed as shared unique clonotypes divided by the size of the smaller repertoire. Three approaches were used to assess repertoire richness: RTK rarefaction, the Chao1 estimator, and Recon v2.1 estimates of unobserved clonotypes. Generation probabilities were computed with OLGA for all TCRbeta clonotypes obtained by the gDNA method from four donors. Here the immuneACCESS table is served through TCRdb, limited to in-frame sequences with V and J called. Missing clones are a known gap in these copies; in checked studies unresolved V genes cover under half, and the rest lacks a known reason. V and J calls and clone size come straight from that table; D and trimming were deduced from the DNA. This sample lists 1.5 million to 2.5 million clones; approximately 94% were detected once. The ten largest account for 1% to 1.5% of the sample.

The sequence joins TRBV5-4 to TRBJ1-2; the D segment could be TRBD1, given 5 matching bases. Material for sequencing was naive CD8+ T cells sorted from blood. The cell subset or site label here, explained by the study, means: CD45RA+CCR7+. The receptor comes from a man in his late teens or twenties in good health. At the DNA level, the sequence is TGTGCCAGCACCCTGGAATTGGAGGGACTCAACTATGGCTACACCTTC. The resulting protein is CASTLELEGLNYGYTF.